The 5 T cell receptor beta chains below come from one sample, sequenced in a study of blood T cell repertoires in COVID-19. The assay was immunoSEQ multiplex PCR, and TCRdb's table has in-frame clones only and misses some. The sample lists 120,000 or so clones, roughly nine tenths occurring once. Sequences were obtained from peripheral blood. These receptors originate from a man between 70 and 80 years old who had recovered from COVID-19.

The chain links TRBV9 to TRBJ2-3, with D possibly TRBD1 on 6 matching bases. Germline V CDR1 and CDR2: SGDLS, YYNGEE. The CDR3 contains 15 residues. V was trimmed by 4 bases and J by 4 bases, leaving 16 bases between them. DNA of the CDR3: TGTGCCAGCAGCTCCGCGAACAGGGCCTCAGATACGCAGTATTTT. Encoded protein: CASSSANRASDTQYF.

This sequence joins TRBV5-1 and TRBJ2-6; 7 bases agree with TRBD1. The CDR3 consists of 15 residues. Germline V lookup: CDR1 SGHRS, CDR2 YFSETQ. Unmatched junction bases numbered 4, after V lost 4 bases and J lost 3 bases. CDR3 DNA: TGCGCCAGCAGCCCGACAGGGAATGGGGCCAACGTCCTGACTTTC. Protein product: CASSPTGNGANVLTF. Looking up the rest from reference TRBV5-1 and TRBJ2-6 gives the full variable domain: KAGVTQTPRYLIKTRGQQVTLSCSPISGHRSVSWYQQTPGQGLQFLFEYFSETQRNKGNFPGRFSGRQFSNSRSEMNVSTLELGDSALYLCASSPTGNGANVLTFGAGSRLTVL.

The chain employs TRBV5-1 and TRBJ2-5; 7 bases align to TRBD1. Trimming took 4 bases from V and 4 from J; bases not matched to a gene: 7. Germline CDR1 reads SGHRS; CDR2 reads YFSETQ. The CDR3 sequence is 14 residues long. CDR3 protein: CASSLRQGGETQYF. The DNA for the CDR3 is TGCGCCAGCAGCCTAAGACAGGGCGGAGAGACCCAGTACTTC.

The J gene is TRBJ2-3, the V gene TRBV2; 10 nucleotides agree with TRBD1. This CDR3 comprises 14 residues. Trimming removed 6 bases from V and 8 bases from J; junction bases left unmatched: 8. Germline-derived CDR1 and CDR2 are SNHLY and FYNNEI. CDR3 residues: CASRSTGGRATQYF. CDR3 DNA: TGTGCCAGCAGATCGACAGGGGGCAGGGCTACGCAGTATTTT.

V and J are TRBV6-5 and TRBJ2-2; no definite D call. The V gene's germline CDR1 is MNHEY and CDR2 SVGAGI. Deletions cut 4 bases from V and 0 bases from J, with 6 bases between. This CDR3 has 14 amino acids. CDR3 loop: CASSSQPNTGELFF. In DNA form, the CDR3 reads TGTGCCAGCAGTTCACAGCCGAACACCGGGGAGCTGTTTTTT.